These 24 T cell receptor beta chains were all obtained from the same sample, sequenced in a study of cytomegalovirus exposure and HLA in healthy donors. Produced via immunoSEQ multiplex PCR; TCRdb's table is partial and in-frame only. The data contain around 260,000 clones, 90% of them singletons. The sample comprised PBMCs. These receptor sequences come from a woman in her 30s in good health and CMV-seronegative.

This chain links TRBV27 with TRBJ2-1; TRBD2 matches at 10 bases. Germline lookup yields CDR1 MNHEY and CDR2 SMNVEV (reference sequence). The CDR3 loop spans 17 amino acids. The V segment lost 2 bases and the J segment 8 bases; nucleotides outside the gene matches: 12. This CDR3 reads CASSLGSSGSFLYEQFF. The CDR3 nucleotides read TGTGCCAGCAGTTTAGGGTCTAGCGGGAGTTTTCTGTATGAGCAGTTCTTC.

This chain connects TRBV27 to TRBJ1-5, with D possibly being TRBD1 (6 bases). Trimming stripped 3 bases from V and 6 bases from J, with 12 bases between. CDR1 MNHEY and CDR2 SMNVEV come from the germline V gene (reference sequence). This CDR3 contains 14 residues. Written as DNA, the CDR3 is TGTGCCAGCAGTTTGCAGGGGTTCACTCAGCCCCAGCATTTT. Translated, it gives CASSLQGFTQPQHF.

The V and J genes are TRBV4-3 and TRBJ2-7; weak D call: TRBD1 (6 bases). V gave up 1 base and J gave up 0 bases, with 10 bases separating them. The CDR3 has 15 amino acids. Germline lookup yields CDR1 LGHNA and CDR2 YSLEER. The CDR3 protein is CASSQGQASSYEQYF. In DNA form, the CDR3 reads TGCGCCAGCAGCCAAGGACAGGCCAGCTCCTACGAGCAGTACTTC.

The V and J genes are TRBV6-1 and TRBJ2-7; D gene uncertain. CDR3 length: 14 amino acids. Trimming shortened V by 1 base and J by 4 bases, and 11 bases separated the two germline ends. The V gene's germline CDR1 is MNHNS and CDR2 SASEGT. The CDR3 DNA sequence: TGTGCCAGCAGTGAAGGCAGGCGAAAATACGAGCAGTACTTC. This sequence encodes CASSEGRRKYEQYF.

This clone showed up just once. The chain combines TRBV27 with TRBJ2-1; weak D call: TRBD2 (6 bases). The CDR3 contains 17 residues. Deletions cut 3 bases from V and 6 bases from J, with 21 bases between. Germline V gene data show CDR1 as MNHEY and CDR2 as SMNVEV (reference sequence). The CDR3 nucleotides are TGTGCCAGCAGTTTTCGTCCCGGAGGGATCGGGGCCAATGAGCAGTTCTTC. This encodes CASSFRPGGIGANEQFF.

This clone was counted a single time. The genes are TRBV19 and TRBJ2-5, with D unclear. V shed 3 bases and J shed 4 bases, with 9 bases lying between them. Germline-derived CDR1 and CDR2 are LNHDA and SQIVND (reference sequence). This CDR3 region has 13 residues. DNA for the CDR3: TGTGCCAGTAGTATTCGTGCAACAGAGACCCAGTACTTC. Its protein product is CASSIRATETQYF.

V gene TRBV7-9 combines with J gene TRBJ2-5; D is perhaps TRBD2 (5 bases). CDR3 size: 18 residues. Germline CDR1 SEHNR, CDR2 FQNEAQ (reference sequence). V lost 1 base and J 2 bases, leaving 20 bases between the germline ends. Written as DNA, the CDR3 is TGTGCCAGCAGCTTAGGCGGTCCCAACCGAGGGCCTCAAGAGACCCAGTACTTC. Amino acid sequence: CASSLGGPNRGPQETQYF.

CDR3 nucleotides: TGCGCCAGTAGAGGACTAGCGGACAATGAGCAGTTCTTC. Protein: CASRGLADNEQFF. J is TRBJ2-1 and V is TRBV5-1, with 10 positions matching TRBD2. The CDR3 contains 13 residues. The J segment lost 5 bases and the V segment lost 8 bases, leaving 4 bases of the junction unmatched. Germline V lookup: CDR1 SGHRS, CDR2 YFSETQ.

The chain employs TRBV7-9 and TRBJ2-5; D is unclear. In germline, CDR1 is SEHNR, CDR2 FQNEAQ (reference sequence). This CDR3 comprises 16 residues. V gave up 5 bases and J gave up 5 bases, with 21 bases separating them. The CDR3: CASSPLLSVPPETQYF. The CDR3, as DNA: TGTGCCAGCAGCCCCCTATTGAGCGTCCCACCCGAGACCCAGTACTTC.

The table lists this clone with a count of one. The chain has TRBV6-5 and TRBJ2-2, with D unclear. V lost 8 bases and J lost 8, with 9 bases in between. Germline assignment: CDR1 MNHEY and CDR2 SVGAGI. The CDR3 runs to 11 residues. For the CDR3, the DNA is TGTGCCAGCCAAAATAGGGGGGAGCTGTTTTTT. This gives the protein CASQNRGELFF.

The V and J genes are TRBV28 and TRBJ2-5; TRBD1 or TRBD2 may be the D gene (5 bases each). CDR3 length: 14 residues. CDR1 and CDR2 (germline): MDHEN, SYDVKM. Trimming removed 1 base at V and 7 bases at J, with 13 bases between. In nucleotides, the CDR3 is TGTGCCAGCAGTTTATTGGGACCCCGAGGGACCCAGTACTTC. Amino acid sequence: CASSLLGPRGTQYF.

This chain connects TRBV19 to TRBJ1-2; 12 bases map to TRBD1. The V and J ends lost 10 bases and 8 bases, in that order; junction bases with no gene match: 8. Germline V lookup: CDR1 LNHDA, CDR2 SQIVND (reference sequence). The CDR3 has 13 amino acids. This CDR3 is CATPGQGADGYTF. CDR3 DNA: TGTGCCACGCCGGGACAGGGGGCCGACGGCTACACCTTC.

The CDR3 sequence: CASSFRAGTTTNEKLFF. The CDR3 nucleotides read TGTGCCAGCAGTTTCCGAGCCGGGACAACAACTAATGAAAAACTGTTTTTT. The genes are TRBV11-2 and TRBJ1-4, with D tentatively TRBD1 (6 bases). The germline CDR1 and CDR2 sequences are SGHAT and FQNNGV. V lost 6 bases and J lost 0, with 17 bases in between. The CDR3 covers 17 residues. Complete variable domain (other parts from reference TRBV11-2 and TRBJ1-4): EAGVAQSPRYKIIEKRQSVAFWCNPISGHATLYWYQQILGQGPKLLIQFQNNGVVDDSQLPKDRFSAERLKGVDSTLKIQPAKLEDSAVYLCASSFRAGTTTNEKLFFGSGTQLSVL.

The V and J genes are TRBV11-3 and TRBJ1-4, with TRBD1 matching 8 bases. Per germline, CDR1 SGHNT and CDR2 YENEEA. The CDR3 contains 14 residues. Germline trimming cut 1 base from V and 8 bases from J; bases unmatched to any gene: 3. The CDR3 sequence is CASSLGQGNEKLFF. CDR3 DNA sequence: TGTGCCAGCAGCTTAGGACAGGGGAACGAAAAACTGTTTTTT.

This clone occurred once. The same CDR3 arises from other DNA sequences in this sample as well. The V and J genes are TRBV9 and TRBJ2-2; tentative D call: TRBD2 (5 bases). V lost 4 bases and J lost 1, with 11 bases in between. The CDR3 extends over 15 amino acids. The germline V gene encodes CDR1 SGDLS and CDR2 YYNGEE. The CDR3 region is CASSSRTGNTGELFF. The DNA of the CDR3 is TGTGCCAGCAGCTCACGGACTGGGAACACCGGGGAGCTGTTTTTT.

This chain joins TRBV9 and TRBJ2-5; 7 bases fit TRBD2. The CDR3 runs 14 residues. The germline V gene encodes CDR1 SGDLS and CDR2 YYNGEE. J lost 2 bases, V lost 0 bases, and 1 base had no gene match. The CDR3 here is CASSVGLAQETQYF. CDR3 nucleotides: TGTGCCAGCAGCGTAGGACTAGCTCAAGAGACCCAGTACTTC. The full variable domain, its missing parts supplied by reference TRBV9 and TRBJ2-5, is DSGVTQTPKHLITATGQRVTLRCSPRSGDLSVYWYQQSLDQGLQFLIQYYNGEERAKGNILERFSAQQFPDLHSELNLSSLELGDSALYFCASSVGLAQETQYFGPGTRLLVL.

This clone occurred once. This sequence joins TRBV29-1 and TRBJ2-1; 8 bases map to TRBD2. After removal of 3 bases from V and 0 bases from J, the junction contained 19 bases not matched to a gene. Germline-derived CDR1 and CDR2 are SQVTM and ANQGSEA. CDR3 length: 20 residues. CDR3 protein: CSVDQGPVSSGSSSYNEQFF. In DNA form, the CDR3 reads TGCAGCGTTGATCAGGGGCCCGTATCTAGCGGGTCGAGCTCCTACAATGAGCAGTTCTTC.

This chain joins TRBV19 and TRBJ2-2, with TRBD1 matching over 8 bases. With V trimmed by 4 bases and J by 7 bases, 2 bases remained unmatched. The germline V gene encodes CDR1 LNHDA and CDR2 SQIVND (reference sequence). The CDR3 loop spans 13 amino acids. CDR3 loop: CASSRTGYGELFF. In DNA form, the CDR3 reads TGTGCCAGTAGTAGGACAGGGTACGGGGAGCTGTTTTTT. The whole variable domain, filled in from reference TRBV19 and TRBJ2-2, reads DGGITQSPKYLFRKEGQNVTLSCEQNLNHDAMYWYRQDPGQGLRLIYYSQIVNDFQKGDIAEGYSVSREKKESFPLTVTSAQKNPTAFYLCASSRTGYGELFFGEGSRLTVL.

The rearrangement uses TRBV2 and TRBJ1-2; TRBD1 matches at 7 bases. The CDR3 consists of 15 residues. Germline V gene lookup returns CDR1 SNHLY and CDR2 FYNNEI. The V and J ends lost 7 bases and 3 bases, in that order; junction bases with no gene match: 11. The CDR3 is CASTPTGNVYYGYTF. Here the CDR3 DNA reads TGTGCCAGCACCCCGACAGGGAATGTTTACTATGGCTACACCTTC.

The chain recombines TRBV6-1 with TRBJ2-3, with D hard to call. The CDR3 contains 12 residues. Germline-derived CDR1 and CDR2 are MNHNS and SASEGT. V lost 3 bases to trimming and J lost 7 bases, with 8 bases between them. CDR3 amino acids: CASSEFPNTQYF. CDR3 in DNA: TGTGCCAGCAGTGAGTTTCCAAATACGCAGTATTTT.

V is TRBV29-1 and J is TRBJ1-1; D unclear. V was cut by 5 bases and J by 1 base, with 11 bases left in between. Per the germline V gene, CDR1 is SQVTM and CDR2 is ANQGSEA. This CDR3 has 13 amino acids. CDR3 DNA sequence: TGCAGCGTTTCCGGACGTCAGAACACTGAAGCTTTCTTT. This encodes CSVSGRQNTEAFF.

This sequence joins TRBV9 and TRBJ2-2, with 14 bases lining up with TRBD2. With V trimmed by 4 bases and J by 6 bases, 2 bases remained unmatched. Germline V CDR1 and CDR2: SGDLS, YYNGEE. The CDR3 is 15 amino acids. CDR3 bases: TGTGCCAGCAGCACGGGACTAGCGGGAGCCGGGGAGCTGTTTTTT. Translated, it gives CASSTGLAGAGELFF.

CDR3 sequence (DNA): TGTGCCAGCAGCTTAGCGGGGGACACTGAAGCTTTCTTT. This gives the protein CASSLAGDTEAFF. This rearrangement joins TRBV7-7 to TRBJ1-1; maybe TRBD1 (5 bases). Trimming stripped 0 bases from V and 3 bases from J, with 5 bases between. The CDR3 length is 13 residues. CDR1 and CDR2 (germline): SSHAT, FNYEAQ (reference sequence).

The CDR3 coding sequence is TGTGCCAGCAGTGAATATACCGGGTCTAAAAGCTCCTACGAGCAGTACTTC. Its translation is CASSEYTGSKSSYEQYF. The chain has TRBV25-1 and TRBJ2-7; no clear D. Germline V gene sequence: CDR1 MGHDK, CDR2 SYGVNS. V was pared by 0 bases and J by 0 bases, with 15 bases between. The CDR3 runs 17 residues.